This record concerns one T cell receptor (beta chain) sequence. Germline values: CDR1 SGHNT, CDR2 YENEEA. With V trimmed by 5 bases and J by 2 bases, 7 bases remained unmatched. The CDR3 spans 16 residues. Use of 60 Vbeta and 13 Jbeta primers characterized the PCR. Clones were read by immunoSEQ multiplex PCR, and TCRdb kept only the in-frame ones, dropping some. Of about 110,000 clones in the sample, around three quarters were seen once. The entry originates in a study of cytomegalovirus exposure and HLA in healthy donors. The V call is TRBV11-3, the J call TRBJ1-3; TRBD1 matches 9 bases. The TCR comes from a woman in her late teens or twenties in good health and CMV-seropositive. The source material was PBMCs. This chain's CDR3 is CASSPSTGGAGNTIYF. CDR3 in DNA: TGTGCCAGCAGCCCCTCGACAGGGGGGGCTGGAAACACCATATATTTT. The variable domain in full, with the rest retrieved from reference TRBV11-3 and TRBJ1-3, is EAGVVQSPRYKIIEKKQPVAFWCNPISGHNTLYWYLQNLGQGPELLIRYENEEAVDDSQLPKDRFSAERLKGVDSTLKIQPAELGDSAVYLCASSPSTGGAGNTIYFGEGSWLTVV.